These 7 T cell receptor beta chains came from one sample sequenced in a study of T cell clonality in common variable immunodeficiency. Using immunoSEQ multiplex PCR, the repertoire was profiled, and TCRdb retains in-frame clones only, with some absent. Singletons are absent from the sample, which has 30,000 to 40,000 clones. The specimen was peripheral blood mononuclear cells. These receptor sequences come from a person between 18 and 69 years old in good health.

This clone was observed at least ten times. Read data end 3 residues before the CDR3 end; the end is taken from the germline J gene. V usage is TRBV30 and J usage is TRBJ2-1; 12 bases line up with TRBD2. The V segment lost 1 base and the J segment 6 bases; nucleotides outside the gene matches: 4. Germline CDR1 GTSNPN, CDR2 SVGIG (reference sequence). This CDR3 is 15 amino acids long. The CDR3 loop reads CAWSAGLAGRNEQFF. The sequenced part of the CDR3 DNA is TGTGCCTGGAGTGCCGGACTAGCGGGACGCAATGAG.

This clone was counted at least ten times. From the germline J gene comes the end of the CDR3, since the read stops 3 residues before it. The chain is built from TRBV5-1 and TRBJ2-1; 7 positions match TRBD2. J was trimmed by 0 bases and V by 0 bases; bases with no gene match: 3. Germline CDR1 SGHRS, CDR2 YFSETQ. The CDR3 has 16 residues. Here the CDR3 reads CASSLGGGSSYNEQFF. The covered CDR3 bases are TGCGCCAGCAGCTTGGGCGGGGGAAGCTCCTACAATGAG.

In this sample, this clone turned up many times. The CDR3 is cut off 3 residues early in the read; its end comes from the germline J gene. V is TRBV5-1 and J is TRBJ2-3; the match to TRBD2 covers 9 bases. The length of the CDR3 is 17 residues. Germline loops: CDR1 SGHRS, CDR2 YFSETQ. V was clipped by 0 bases and J by 1 base; unmatched bases: 6. The CDR3 bases that were read are TGCGCCAGCAGCTTGGCAGCTAGCGGGGTAGGCACAGATACG. Translation: CASSLAASGVGTDT. The CDR3 in its entirety is CASSLAASGVGTDTQYF.

This clone occurred many times. The CDR3 extends 3 residues past the end of the read, so its final part is completed from the germline J gene. This rearrangement joins TRBV7-2 to TRBJ2-3; D possibly corresponds to TRBD2 (6 bases). In germline, CDR1 is SGHTA, CDR2 FQGNSA. There are 17 residues in the CDR3. Trimming stripped 0 bases from V and 4 bases from J, with 17 bases between. The CDR3 DNA, read in part, is TGTGCCAGCAGCTTAGCGCCTCTCTCCGGAGGGGCAGATACG. Encoded protein: CASSLAPLSGGADT. In full, the CDR3 reads CASSLAPLSGGADTQYF.

This clone was recorded at least ten times. The CDR3 end lies 3 residues beyond the end of the read and is filled in from the germline J gene. This chain joins TRBV24-1 and TRBJ2-1, with D tentatively TRBD2 (6 bases). The V end was cut by 9 bases, the J end by 3 bases, with 11 bases between. The length of the CDR3 is 13 residues. CDR1 is KGHDR and CDR2 is SFDVKD in the germline V gene. The part of the CDR3 DNA that was read is TGTGCCACCCGGGACTCCTTCTACAATGAG. Its translation is CATRDSFYNE. From start to end, the CDR3 is CATRDSFYNEQFF.

This clone is categorized as medium-sized. The CDR3 protein is CASSLSISEPGELFF. CDR3 DNA, as far as it was read: TGTGCCAGCTCCCTTTCGATTAGCGAGCCCGGGGAG. This rearrangement joins TRBV6-2 or TRBV6-3 to TRBJ2-2, with D perhaps matching TRBD2 (5 bases). Coverage ceases 3 residues before the CDR3 finishes, and the germline J gene fills in the end. Germline CDR1 reads MNHEY; CDR2 reads SVGEGT. V was pared by 8 bases and J by 6 bases, with 19 bases between. The length of the CDR3 is 15 residues.

This clone has ten or more counts. The CDR3 is cut off 3 residues early in the read; its end comes from the germline J gene. V gene TRBV2 combines with J gene TRBJ2-2; tentatively, D is TRBD1 (5 bases). Germline V gene lookup returns CDR1 SNHLY and CDR2 FYNNEI. V lost 6 bases, J lost 6 bases, and 8 bases lay in between. The CDR3 totals 12 residues. CDR3 region: CASSSGSGELFF. Incomplete CDR3 DNA: TGTGCCAGCAGCTCAGGGTCCGGGGAG.